A selection of T cell receptor beta chains follows, all from one sample in a study of T cells in tumors after PD-1 blockade. TCRdb's copy holds only in-frame clones and misses some; the assay was immunoSEQ multiplex PCR. Of about 25,000 clones listed, about 82% are singletons. The specimen comprised PBMCs, sampled after anti-PD-1 treatment. Source of these receptors: a human donor with basal cell carcinoma. The CDR3 runs from the conserved cysteine through the conserved F or W. The order of the fields is J gene, D gene, clone size, V gene, CDR3 protein, CDR3 DNA. A D gene is named only where the DNA matches it firmly. Rows give clone size only sometimes, using once, few, many, or a class for an expanded clone.

j_gene: TRBJ1-1; d_gene: -; abundance: -; v_gene: TRBV5-4; CDR3aa: CASSHREIASEAFF; CDR3nt: TGTGCCAGCAGCCACAGGGAAATTGCGTCTGAAGCTTTCTTT
j_gene: TRBJ1-2; d_gene: -; abundance: -; v_gene: TRBV19; CDR3aa: CASSPQGRWGYTF; CDR3nt: TGTGCCAGTAGTCCTCAGGGGAGATGGGGCTACACCTTC
j_gene: TRBJ2-3; d_gene: -; abundance: -; v_gene: TRBV6-6; CDR3aa: CASREGSHITDTQYF; CDR3nt: TGTGCCAGCAGAGAAGGATCCCACATCACAGATACGCAGTATTTT
j_gene: TRBJ2-7; d_gene: -; abundance: -; v_gene: TRBV2; CDR3aa: CASTEETLPSYEQYF; CDR3nt: TGTGCCAGCACCGAAGAGACCCTTCCATCCTACGAGCAGTACTTC
j_gene: TRBJ2-2; d_gene: -; abundance: -; v_gene: TRBV29-1; CDR3aa: CSADRGYTGELFF; CDR3nt: TGCAGCGCCGACAGAGGGTATACCGGGGAGCTGTTTTTT
j_gene: TRBJ2-4; d_gene: -; abundance: -; v_gene: TRBV6-5; CDR3aa: CASSLQITKNIQYF; CDR3nt: TGTGCCAGCAGTTTACAGATAACCAAAAACATTCAGTACTTC
j_gene: TRBJ2-1; d_gene: TRBD2; abundance: -; v_gene: TRBV6-4; CDR3aa: CASSLAGSGAYNEQFF; CDR3nt: TGTGCCAGCAGCCTCGCAGGCAGCGGGGCCTACAATGAGCAGTTCTTC
j_gene: TRBJ1-6; d_gene: TRBD1; abundance: -; v_gene: TRBV9; CDR3aa: CASSGGGQGVQSPLHF; CDR3nt: TGTGCCAGCAGCGGTGGGGGACAGGGAGTGCAGTCACCCCTCCACTTT
j_gene: TRBJ1-5; d_gene: TRBD1; abundance: once; v_gene: TRBV30; CDR3aa: CAWSTGTGVSNQPQHF; CDR3nt: TGTGCCTGGAGTACCGGGACAGGAGTTAGCAATCAGCCCCAGCATTTT
j_gene: TRBJ1-4; d_gene: -; abundance: -; v_gene: TRBV27; CDR3aa: CASSRTRRGNEKLFF; CDR3nt: TGTGCCAGCAGTCGTACCAGACGAGGGAATGAAAAACTGTTTTTT
j_gene: TRBJ1-6; d_gene: -; abundance: -; v_gene: TRBV27; CDR3aa: CASSFRNSPLHF; CDR3nt: TGTGCCAGCAGTTTCAGAAATTCACCCCTCCACTTT
j_gene: TRBJ1-2; d_gene: -; abundance: few; v_gene: TRBV10-3; CDR3aa: CATSPPDRFNYGYTF; CDR3nt: TGTGCCACCTCACCCCCAGACAGGTTTAACTATGGCTACACCTTC
j_gene: TRBJ1-1; d_gene: -; abundance: -; v_gene: TRBV5-6; CDR3aa: CASSFGGEAFF; CDR3nt: TGTGCCAGCAGCTTTGGGGGAGAAGCTTTCTTT
j_gene: TRBJ2-1; d_gene: -; abundance: -; v_gene: TRBV5-4; CDR3aa: CASSLGTDLGNEQFF; CDR3nt: TGTGCCAGCAGCTTGGGGACGGACCTGGGCAATGAGCAGTTCTTC
j_gene: TRBJ2-2; d_gene: -; abundance: once; v_gene: TRBV27; CDR3aa: CASSLFGAGELFF; CDR3nt: TGTGCCAGCAGTTTATTCGGGGCCGGGGAGCTGTTTTTT
j_gene: TRBJ2-5; d_gene: -; abundance: -; v_gene: TRBV5-1; CDR3aa: CASSPTGRETQYF; CDR3nt: TGCGCCAGCAGCCCTACAGGGCGAGAGACCCAGTACTTC
j_gene: TRBJ1-6; d_gene: -; abundance: -; v_gene: TRBV6-1; CDR3aa: CASSDKVIPIFDSPLHF; CDR3nt: TGTGCCAGCAGTGATAAGGTAATACCGATCTTTGATTCACCCCTCCACTTT
j_gene: TRBJ1-6; d_gene: TRBD1; abundance: -; v_gene: TRBV11-1; CDR3aa: CASSPDRGPSPLHF; CDR3nt: TGTGCCAGCAGCCCGGACAGGGGGCCTTCACCCCTCCACTTT
j_gene: TRBJ2-3; d_gene: -; abundance: -; v_gene: TRBV5-1; CDR3aa: CASSLNRGDTQYF; CDR3nt: TGCGCCAGCAGCTTAAACCGGGGAGACACGCAGTATTTT
j_gene: TRBJ2-7; d_gene: TRBD2; abundance: -; v_gene: TRBV27; CDR3aa: CASSPGLAAPFYEQYF; CDR3nt: TGTGCCAGCAGTCCCGGACTAGCGGCCCCTTTCTACGAGCAGTACTTC
j_gene: TRBJ1-4; d_gene: TRBD1; abundance: -; v_gene: TRBV10-3; CDR3aa: CAISESGGQSYEKLFF; CDR3nt: TGTGCCATCAGTGAGTCGGGGGGACAGTCCTATGAAAAACTGTTTTTT
j_gene: TRBJ2-2; d_gene: -; abundance: -; v_gene: TRBV24-1; CDR3aa: CATESYTGELFF; CDR3nt: TGTGCCACCGAGAGTTACACCGGGGAGCTGTTTTTT
j_gene: TRBJ2-7; d_gene: TRBD1; abundance: -; v_gene: TRBV29-1; CDR3aa: CSVEGQGGYEQYF; CDR3nt: TGCAGCGTTGAGGGACAGGGGGGTTACGAGCAGTACTTC
j_gene: TRBJ1-1; d_gene: -; abundance: -; v_gene: TRBV9; CDR3aa: CASSVDVVNTEAFF; CDR3nt: TGTGCCAGCAGCGTAGATGTGGTGAACACTGAAGCTTTCTTT
j_gene: TRBJ1-1; d_gene: -; abundance: -; v_gene: TRBV2; CDR3aa: CASSVSTDTEAFF; CDR3nt: TGTGCCAGCAGTGTATCGACAGACACTGAAGCTTTCTTT
j_gene: TRBJ2-5; d_gene: TRBD2; abundance: -; v_gene: TRBV27; CDR3aa: CASSYQLAGGRETQYF; CDR3nt: TGTGCCAGCAGTTATCAGCTAGCGGGGGGGCGAGAGACCCAGTACTTC
j_gene: TRBJ2-5; d_gene: -; abundance: -; v_gene: TRBV11-3; CDR3aa: CASSLTLRSGEETQYF; CDR3nt: TGTGCCAGCAGCTTAACGCTGCGCTCGGGAGAAGAGACCCAGTACTTC
j_gene: TRBJ2-5; d_gene: -; abundance: -; v_gene: TRBV1; CDR3aa: CTSSQLGETQYF; CDR3nt: TGCACCAGCAGCCAATTGGGAGAGACCCAGTACTTC
j_gene: TRBJ1-2; d_gene: -; abundance: -; v_gene: TRBV6-1; CDR3aa: CASSERAGISGYTF; CDR3nt: TGTGCCAGCAGTGAAAGGGCAGGGATATCAGGCTACACCTTC
j_gene: TRBJ2-7; d_gene: -; abundance: -; v_gene: TRBV2; CDR3aa: CASILEQGSYEQYF; CDR3nt: TGTGCCAGCATCTTAGAACAGGGCTCCTACGAGCAGTACTTC
j_gene: TRBJ2-1; d_gene: -; abundance: -; v_gene: TRBV25-1; CDR3aa: CASSRDSSRGEQFF; CDR3nt: TGTGCCAGCAGCCGGGACTCATCTAGGGGTGAGCAGTTCTTC
j_gene: TRBJ1-1; d_gene: -; abundance: once; v_gene: TRBV6-5; CDR3aa: CASIGKMNTEAFF; CDR3nt: TGTGCCAGCATAGGCAAGATGAACACTGAAGCTTTCTTT
j_gene: TRBJ1-1; d_gene: -; abundance: -; v_gene: TRBV28; CDR3aa: CASSLYAGNTEAFF; CDR3nt: TGTGCCAGCAGTTTATACGCAGGGAACACTGAAGCTTTCTTT
j_gene: TRBJ1-2; d_gene: -; abundance: -; v_gene: TRBV14; CDR3aa: CASSQMKSGYTF; CDR3nt: TGTGCCAGCAGCCAAATGAAAAGTGGCTACACCTTC
j_gene: TRBJ2-7; d_gene: -; abundance: -; v_gene: TRBV19; CDR3aa: CASSLTRLHEQYF; CDR3nt: TGTGCCAGTAGTCTCACCCGTCTCCACGAGCAGTACTTC
j_gene: TRBJ2-2; d_gene: -; abundance: -; v_gene: TRBV5-1; CDR3aa: CASTPIFSGELFF; CDR3nt: TGCGCCAGCACCCCAATATTCAGCGGGGAGCTGTTTTTT
j_gene: TRBJ1-5; d_gene: TRBD1; abundance: -; v_gene: TRBV6-5; CDR3aa: CASMPGQRSNQPQHF; CDR3nt: TGTGCCAGCATGCCGGGACAGCGAAGCAATCAGCCCCAGCATTTT
j_gene: TRBJ2-7; d_gene: -; abundance: -; v_gene: TRBV5-1; CDR3aa: CASSPARPGTHEQYF; CDR3nt: TGCGCCAGCAGCCCCGCCAGGCCGGGGACCCACGAGCAGTACTTC
j_gene: TRBJ2-3; d_gene: -; abundance: -; v_gene: TRBV15; CDR3aa: CATSSKIREPTDTQYF; CDR3nt: TGTGCCACCAGCAGTAAGATCAGGGAACCGACAGATACGCAGTATTTT
j_gene: TRBJ1-2; d_gene: TRBD1; abundance: -; v_gene: TRBV5-1; CDR3aa: CASSSPSGQGATNYGYTF; CDR3nt: TGCGCCAGCAGTTCCCCCTCGGGACAGGGGGCAACTAACTATGGCTACACCTTC
j_gene: TRBJ1-4; d_gene: -; abundance: -; v_gene: TRBV29-1; CDR3aa: CSAADRNEKLFF; CDR3nt: TGCAGCGCCGCGGACCGTAATGAAAAACTGTTTTTT
j_gene: TRBJ2-5; d_gene: -; abundance: -; v_gene: TRBV6-5; CDR3aa: CASRDGRGTQYF; CDR3nt: TGTGCCAGCAGGGACGGACGTGGGACCCAGTACTTC
j_gene: TRBJ2-7; d_gene: -; abundance: once; v_gene: TRBV5-1; CDR3aa: CASSLTEGYEQYF; CDR3nt: TGCGCCAGCAGCTTGACAGAGGGCTACGAGCAGTACTTC
j_gene: TRBJ2-1; d_gene: -; abundance: medium-sized; v_gene: TRBV3-1/TRBV3-2; CDR3aa: CASSPTGPEQFF; CDR3nt: TGTGCCAGCAGCCCTACCGGACCCGAGCAGTTCTTC
j_gene: TRBJ1-3; d_gene: -; abundance: -; v_gene: TRBV30; CDR3aa: CAWSVPQGNTIYF; CDR3nt: TGTGCCTGGAGTGTACCCCAAGGAAACACCATATATTTT
j_gene: TRBJ2-5; d_gene: TRBD2; abundance: few; v_gene: TRBV3-1/TRBV3-2; CDR3aa: CASSQVVAGGQETQYF; CDR3nt: TGTGCCAGCAGCCAAGTCGTGGCGGGGGGGCAAGAGACCCAGTACTTC
j_gene: TRBJ2-5; d_gene: -; abundance: -; v_gene: TRBV19; CDR3aa: CASSATGGETQYF; CDR3nt: TGTGCCAGTAGTGCCACAGGAGGGGAGACCCAGTACTTC
j_gene: TRBJ1-4; d_gene: -; abundance: -; v_gene: TRBV6-5; CDR3aa: CASRSSGATNEKLFF; CDR3nt: TGTGCCAGCAGATCCTCAGGGGCAACTAATGAAAAACTGTTTTTT
j_gene: TRBJ1-4; d_gene: TRBD1; abundance: -; v_gene: TRBV10-3; CDR3aa: CAISLGQAANEKLFF; CDR3nt: TGTGCCATCAGTTTGGGACAGGCCGCTAATGAAAAACTGTTTTTT
j_gene: TRBJ2-1; d_gene: -; abundance: -; v_gene: TRBV7-8; CDR3aa: CASSAISSYNEQFF; CDR3nt: TGTGCCAGCAGTGCTATTAGCTCCTACAATGAGCAGTTCTTC
j_gene: TRBJ2-7; d_gene: TRBD2; abundance: -; v_gene: TRBV5-4; CDR3aa: CASSLASGDHEQYF; CDR3nt: TGTGCCAGCAGCTTGGCCAGCGGGGACCACGAGCAGTACTTC